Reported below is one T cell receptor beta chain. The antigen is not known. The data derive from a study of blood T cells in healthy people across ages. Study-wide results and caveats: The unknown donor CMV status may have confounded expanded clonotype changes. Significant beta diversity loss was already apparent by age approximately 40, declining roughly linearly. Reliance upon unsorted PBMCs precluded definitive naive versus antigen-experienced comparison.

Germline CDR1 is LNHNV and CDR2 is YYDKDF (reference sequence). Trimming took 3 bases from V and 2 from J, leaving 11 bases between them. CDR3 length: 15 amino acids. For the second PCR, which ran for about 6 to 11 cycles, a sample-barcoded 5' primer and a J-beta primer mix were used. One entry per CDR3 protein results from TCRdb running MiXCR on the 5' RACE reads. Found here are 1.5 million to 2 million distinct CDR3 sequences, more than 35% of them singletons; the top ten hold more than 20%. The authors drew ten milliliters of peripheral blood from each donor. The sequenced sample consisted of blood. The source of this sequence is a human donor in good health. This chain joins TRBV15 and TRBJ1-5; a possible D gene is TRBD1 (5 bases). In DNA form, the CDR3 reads TGTGCCACCAGCAGCAGGAGAGGGGGCAATCAGCCCCAGCATTTT. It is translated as CATSSRRGGNQPQHF. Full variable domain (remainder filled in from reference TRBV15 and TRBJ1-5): DAMVIQNPRYQVTQFGKPVTLSCSQTLNHNVMYWYQQKSSQAPKLLFHYYDKDFNNEADTPDNFQSRRPNTSFCFLDIRSPGLGDTAMYLCATSSRRGGNQPQHFGDGTRLSIL.